These 25 T cell receptor beta chains were all obtained from the same sample, sequenced in a study of cytomegalovirus exposure and HLA in healthy donors. Primers included in the PCR were 60 Vbeta and 13 Jbeta primers. Using immunoSEQ multiplex PCR, the repertoire was profiled, and TCRdb retains in-frame clones only, with some absent. This table has 95,000 to 150,000 clones, approximately 70% appearing once. The sequenced sample consisted of PBMCs. Source of these receptors: a man between 18 and 29 years old in good health and CMV-seronegative.

This clone was detected only once. The chain uses TRBV30 and TRBJ1-2, with 7 bases that match TRBD1. The CDR3 extends over 11 amino acids. Trimming cost V 8 bases and J 11 bases; bases outside gene matches: 11. The germline V gene encodes CDR1 GTSNPN and CDR2 SVGIG (reference sequence). The CDR3 DNA reads TGTGCCCGTTATGGGGTGGGACAGTACACCTTC. It yields the protein CARYGVGQYTF.

The chain uses TRBV4-1 and TRBJ1-1; tentative D call: TRBD1 (6 bases). CDR1 is MGHRA, CDR2 YSYEKL, per germline. This CDR3 is 16 amino acids long. Trimming left V 4 bases short and J 3 bases short, with 18 bases between. The CDR3 bases are TGCGCCAGCAGCCCCCCGACCGGAGGGGGGGACACTGAAGCTTTCTTT. Its translation is CASSPPTGGGDTEAFF.

The chain links TRBV21-1 to TRBJ1-4; the listed D gene, TRBD1, was not tested against the DNA. TRBV21-1 is reported as a pseudogene. The CDR3 runs to 11 residues. The CDR3, as DNA: TGTGCCAGCAACAAACCACAGGGTCCCAAGTTT. Its translation is CASNKPQGPKF.

This sequence joins TRBV10-2 and TRBJ1-1; D remains unclear. The CDR3 extends over 13 amino acids. Trimming left V 6 bases short and J 11 bases short, with 19 bases between. Germline loops: CDR1 WSHSY, CDR2 SAAADI. In DNA, the CDR3 is TGCGCCAGCAGGGTGGACTCCCCACCGCGGGCTTTCTTT. It yields the protein CASRVDSPPRAFF.

The gene calls are TRBV4-2 and TRBJ1-5; possible D gene TRBD1, 6 bases. The CDR3 sequence is 16 residues long. Per germline, CDR1 LGHNA and CDR2 YNFKEQ. V lost 0 bases to trimming and J lost 4 bases, with 13 bases between them. The chain's CDR3 is CASSQEGKDRNQPQHF. CDR3 in DNA: TGTGCCAGCAGCCAAGAAGGTAAGGACAGAAATCAGCCCCAGCATTTT.

V and J are TRBV21-1 and TRBJ2-5; whether TRBD1, the table's D call, matches the DNA was not checked. TRBV21-1 is labeled a pseudogene. The CDR3 consists of 17 residues. CDR3 protein: CASSPNFGTAFQETQYF. Here the CDR3 DNA reads TGTGCCAGCAGCCCAAACTTTGGGACAGCGTTTCAAGAGACCCAGTACTTC.

The genes are TRBV7-2 and TRBJ1-2; D gene ambiguous. Trimming cost V 5 bases and J 3 bases, with 10 bases left between them. The CDR3 totals 13 residues. Germline CDR1 and CDR2: SGHTA and FQGNSA. The CDR3 region is CASSPTTDYGYTF. CDR3 bases: TGTGCCAGCAGCCCCACCACAGACTATGGCTACACCTTC.

This rearrangement joins TRBV6-5 to TRBJ2-5; perhaps TRBD2 as D (5 bases). The CDR3 covers 13 residues. V gave up 2 bases and J gave up 3 bases, with 7 bases separating them. The germline CDR1 and CDR2 sequences are MNHEY and SVGAGI. The CDR3 DNA reads TGTGCCAGCAGTTACGGGAGAAAAGAGACCCAGTACTTC. Residues: CASSYGRKETQYF.

This chain connects TRBV7-9 to TRBJ1-1, with TRBD1 as a possible D gene (6 bases). Between the trimmed V and J ends, which lost 3 bases and 5 bases, there was a span of 13 bases. Germline-derived CDR1 and CDR2 are SEHNR and FQNEAQ (reference sequence). CDR3 size: 14 residues. The CDR3: CASSLSYRATEAFF. In DNA form, the CDR3 reads TGTGCCAGCAGCTTGAGTTACAGGGCTACTGAAGCTTTCTTT.

The sample holds one count of this clone. The junction departs from germline at one end; a sequencing error may be responsible. The rearrangement uses TRBV28 and TRBJ1-1, with D possibly being TRBD1 (6 bases). This CDR3 has 15 residues. Germline CDR1 and CDR2: MDHEN and SYDVKM. Here the CDR3 DNA reads TGTTCCAGCAGTTCCCAGGGGATTGTGAACACTGAAGCTTTCTTT. Amino acid sequence: CSSSSQGIVNTEAFF.

This rearrangement joins TRBV30 to TRBJ1-2; 8 bases align to TRBD1. The V gene end was trimmed by 2 bases and the J gene end by 6 bases; junction bases not matched to a gene: 5. The germline CDR1 and CDR2 sequences are GTSNPN and SVGIG (reference sequence). The CDR3 sequence is 13 residues long. The CDR3 DNA sequence: TGTGCCTGGAGTATAGACAGGGGTGATGGCTACACCTTC. Its translation is CAWSIDRGDGYTF.

This clone was seen once. V usage is TRBV28 and J usage is TRBJ2-1, with 9 bases lining up with TRBD2. Germline trimming cut 2 bases from V and 9 bases from J; bases unmatched to any gene: 8. Germline V gene data show CDR1 as MDHEN and CDR2 as SYDVKM. This CDR3 comprises 15 residues. CDR3 region: CASSLGGTSLGEQFF. CDR3 DNA sequence: TGTGCCAGCAGTTTAGGCGGGACTAGCTTAGGTGAGCAGTTCTTC. The whole variable domain, filled in from reference TRBV28 and TRBJ2-1, reads DVKVTQSSRYLVKRTGEKVFLECVQDMDHENMFWYRQDPGLGLRLIYFSYDVKMKEKGDIPEGYSVSREKKERFSLILESASTNQTSMYLCASSLGGTSLGEQFFGPGTRLTVL.

CDR3 amino acids: CASSPGLNGEAFF. Here the CDR3 DNA reads TGCGCCAGCAGCCCGGGTCTTAATGGCGAAGCTTTCTTT. The chain couples TRBV5-1 to TRBJ1-1; D remains ambiguous. Germline CDR1 and CDR2: SGHRS and YFSETQ. The CDR3 is made up of 13 amino acids. V lost 4 bases, J lost 8 bases, and 15 bases lay in between.

This clone has only a few counts. This chain links TRBV19 with TRBJ1-5; the match to TRBD1 covers 7 bases. The CDR3 length is 15 residues. With 6 bases clipped from V and 0 bases from J, the junction kept 5 bases outside the gene matches. Germline V gene data show CDR1 as LNHDA and CDR2 as SQIVND (reference sequence). The CDR3 coding sequence is TGTGCCAGTAGGCCGACAGGGTATAGCAATCAGCCCCAGCATTTT. Protein: CASRPTGYSNQPQHF.

The CDR3, as DNA: TGTGCCAGCAGCTTAGTCCGAGGGTTTAGCAATCAGCCCCAGCATTTT. Translation: CASSLVRGFSNQPQHF. The gene calls are TRBV7-8 and TRBJ1-5; unclear D gene. This CDR3 region has 16 residues. Germline V CDR1 and CDR2: SGHVS, FQNEAQ. The V end lost 1 base, the J end lost 0 bases, and 10 bases lay between the germline ends.

The chain is built from TRBV18 and TRBJ2-7; D perhaps matches TRBD1 (5 bases). The germline gives CDR1 KGHSH, CDR2 LQKENI. This CDR3 is built from 13 residues. V shed 3 bases and J shed 5 bases, with 11 bases lying between them. The CDR3 sequence is CASSPKGRNEQYF. Written as DNA, the CDR3 is TGTGCCAGCTCACCGAAGGGGCGGAACGAGCAGTACTTC.

This chain joins TRBV6-1 and TRBJ2-7; D possibly corresponds to TRBD1 (6 bases). The CDR3 is 15 residues long. Germline CDR1 MNHNS, CDR2 SASEGT. The V and J ends lost 8 bases and 3 bases respectively, with 20 bases between them. The CDR3 sequence is CASRTVGSLYYEQYF. The CDR3 DNA reads TGTGCCAGCCGGACAGTTGGAAGCCTATACTACGAGCAGTACTTC.

The genes are TRBV10-3 and TRBJ2-1; 9 bases line up with TRBD1. After removal of 10 bases from V and 13 bases from J, the junction contained 17 bases not matched to a gene. CDR3 length: 14 amino acids. Germline CDR1 is ENHRY and CDR2 is SYGVKD. This CDR3 reads CATDRGQGFLDQFF. CDR3 nucleotides: TGTGCCACCGACCGTGGACAGGGGTTCCTAGATCAGTTCTTC.

The chain has TRBV28 and TRBJ1-5, with no clear D. The CDR3 covers 15 residues. With 5 bases removed from V and 2 bases from J, the gap between germline ends came to 13 bases. CDR1 is MDHEN and CDR2 is SYDVKM in the germline V gene. In DNA, the CDR3 is TGTGCCAGCAGTCTCAGAAGGGAGGGCAATCAGCCCCAGCATTTT. Translating it yields CASSLRREGNQPQHF. The complete variable domain, with remaining parts taken from reference TRBV28 and TRBJ1-5, reads DVKVTQSSRYLVKRTGEKVFLECVQDMDHENMFWYRQDPGLGLRLIYFSYDVKMKEKGDIPEGYSVSREKKERFSLILESASTNQTSMYLCASSLRREGNQPQHFGDGTRLSIL.

A single count supports this clone. The chain employs TRBV29-1 and TRBJ2-2; TRBD2 agrees at 9 bases. Germline V gene sequence: CDR1 SQVTM, CDR2 ANQGSEA. The CDR3 totals 15 residues. V lost 5 bases to trimming and J lost 5 bases; unmatched junction nucleotides: 9. The CDR3 nucleotides are TGCAGCGTTAGAGACCTGGGACTAGCTACCGGGGAGCTGTTTTTT. Translation gives CSVRDLGLATGELFF.

This sequence joins TRBV2 and TRBJ1-3; no firm D call. In germline, CDR1 is SNHLY, CDR2 FYNNEI. V gave up 5 bases and J gave up 0 bases, with 8 bases separating them. The CDR3 loop spans 14 amino acids. CDR3 nucleotide sequence: TGTGCCAGCAGTCGGGAGCACTCTGGAAACACCATATATTTT. It is translated as CASSREHSGNTIYF.

The chain couples TRBV27 to TRBJ2-1; 8 nucleotides match TRBD2. With 3 bases clipped from V and 3 bases from J, the junction kept 7 bases outside the gene matches. This CDR3 spans 16 amino acids. Germline CDR1 is MNHEY and CDR2 is SMNVEV (reference sequence). The CDR3 is CASSLGLAGFYNEQFF. The CDR3 DNA sequence: TGTGCCAGCAGTTTGGGTCTAGCGGGCTTCTACAATGAGCAGTTCTTC.

This clone was seen only a few times. The chain recombines TRBV9 with TRBJ1-5; D gene unclear. Germline CDR1 is SGDLS and CDR2 is YYNGEE. CDR3 size: 14 residues. V was trimmed by 0 bases and J by 4 bases, leaving 8 bases between them. The CDR3 spells CASSVGSQNQPQHF. The CDR3 DNA follows: TGTGCCAGCAGCGTAGGGTCACAGAATCAGCCCCAGCATTTT.

The rearrangement uses TRBV6-1 and TRBJ1-2; 10 nucleotides align to TRBD1. The CDR3 is made up of 15 amino acids. Trimming at V came to 4 bases and at J to 4 bases, leaving 6 bases not matched to a gene. Germline-derived CDR1 and CDR2 are MNHNS and SASEGT. CDR3 DNA sequence: TGTGCCAGCAGTGCCGGGACAGGGGTTGGCTATGGCTACACCTTC. Translating it yields CASSAGTGVGYGYTF.

V usage is TRBV28 and J usage is TRBJ1-5; no clear D. Germline V CDR1 and CDR2: MDHEN, SYDVKM. V was clipped by 7 bases and J by 4 bases, with 14 bases between them. The CDR3 is 14 amino acids. CDR3 residues: CASNPGSLNQPQHF. In DNA form, the CDR3 reads TGTGCCAGCAACCCCGGGTCGTTAAATCAGCCCCAGCATTTT.